The rows below give T cell receptor beta chains drawn from one sample of a study of blood T cell repertoires in COVID-19. Using immunoSEQ multiplex PCR, the repertoire was profiled, and TCRdb retains in-frame clones only, with some absent. The sample lists about 230,000 clones; just under 90% were seen once. The sample was PBMCs or T cells enriched from blood (not recorded which). The origin of the receptors is a woman in her thirties with acute COVID-19. Each CDR3 is given with its conserved first and last residue. Each record gives: CDR3 length, D gene, V gene, clone size, J gene, CDR3 protein, CDR3 DNA. D genes are given only for firm matches. Not all rows give a size; the values are once, few, many and, for expanded clones, a class.

17	TRBD1	TRBV4-2	few	TRBJ1-5	CASSQEGDGQGAQPQHF	TGTGCCAGCAGCCAAGAAGGAGACGGACAGGGGGCACAGCCCCAGCATTTT
15	TRBD2	TRBV9	.	TRBJ2-3	CASSAGTSFADTQYF	TGTGCCAGCAGCGCCGGGACTAGCTTCGCAGATACGCAGTATTTT
19	TRBD2	TRBV7-8	.	TRBJ2-3	CASSTEGRPSGSSTDTQYF	TGTGCCAGCAGCACAGAGGGGAGACCTAGCGGGTCTAGCACAGATACGCAGTATTTT
14	TRBD1	TRBV11-2	.	TRBJ1-3	CASSFTGDGNTIYF	TGTGCCAGCAGCTTTACAGGGGACGGAAACACCATATATTTT
15	.	TRBV21-1	.	TRBJ1-5	CASSFTGVCNQPQHF	TGTGCCAGCAGCTTCACGGGGGTTTGCAATCAGCCCCAGCATTTT
14	.	TRBV13	.	TRBJ1-1	CASSKGGVVTEAFF	TGTGCCAGCAGCAAAGGGGGGGTGGTCACTGAAGCTTTCTTT
16	TRBD2	TRBV5-1	.	TRBJ2-1	CASSQTSGGLRTEQFF	TGCGCCAGCAGCCAGACTAGCGGGGGGCTTCGAACTGAGCAGTTCTTC
15	TRBD1	TRBV13	.	TRBJ2-7	CASSTPGQGTYEQYF	TGTGCCAGCAGCACGCCGGGACAGGGGACCTACGAGCAGTACTTC
11	.	TRBV20-1	.	TRBJ1-1	CSALTNTEAFF	TGCAGTGCACTAACGAACACTGAAGCTTTCTTT
17	.	TRBV5-1	once	TRBJ2-1	CASSLAFEGHSYNEQFF	TGCGCCAGCAGCTTGGCCTTTGAGGGACACTCCTACAATGAGCAGTTCTTC
14	.	TRBV6-6	.	TRBJ1-2	CASSSVDTLLGYTF	TGTGCCAGCAGTTCCGTAGACACCCTTTTAGGCTACACCTTC
15	.	TRBV19	few	TRBJ1-5	CASLIRGGGNQPQHF	TGTGCCAGTCTCATCCGCGGGGGGGGCAATCAGCCCCAGCATTTT
15	TRBD1	TRBV5-1	.	TRBJ1-2	CASSYNKGAFEGYTF	TGCGCCAGCAGCTATAATAAGGGGGCTTTTGAAGGCTACACCTTC
15	.	TRBV30	.	TRBJ1-4	CAWSARRGLNEKLFF	TGTGCCTGGAGTGCCCGCAGGGGCCTTAATGAAAAACTGTTTTTT
14	.	TRBV4-1	.	TRBJ2-2	CASSQEPGPGELFF	TGCGCCAGCAGCCAAGAGCCGGGTCCCGGGGAGCTGTTTTTT
15	TRBD1	TRBV9	.	TRBJ1-3	CASSETGSSGNTIYF	TGTGCCAGCAGCGAGACAGGGAGCTCTGGAAACACCATATATTTT
15	TRBD1	TRBV7-9	.	TRBJ2-5	CASSTRQGFKETQYF	TGTGCCAGCAGCACAAGACAGGGGTTTAAAGAGACCCAGTACTTC
16	.	TRBV27	.	TRBJ2-7	CASSLGKDRARYEQYF	TGTGCCAGCAGTTTAGGAAAGGACAGAGCAAGGTACGAGCAGTACTTC
15	TRBD1	TRBV27	.	TRBJ1-4	CASSSHGQGVVKLFF	TGTGCCAGCAGTTCACACGGACAGGGGGTAGTAAAACTGTTTTTT
15	.	TRBV6-5	.	TRBJ1-1	CASSNPRRVGTEAFF	TGTGCCAGCAGTAACCCCAGGAGGGTAGGCACTGAAGCTTTCTTT
14	TRBD1	TRBV24-1	.	TRBJ1-2	CATSDDGTAHGYTF	TGTGCCACCAGTGATGACGGGACAGCTCATGGCTACACCTTC
14	.	TRBV30	few	TRBJ1-1	CAWSVGVQPAEAFF	TGTGCCTGGAGTGTAGGGGTACAGCCCGCTGAAGCTTTCTTT